Listed below are T cell receptor beta chains from one sample, sequenced in a study of neoadjuvant anti-PD-1 for oral cavity cancer. TCRdb's table, derived via immunoSEQ multiplex PCR, lists solely in-frame clones and lacks some. Of 13,000 to 15,000 clones in the sample, about 70% were seen once. Material: PBMCs, obtained before nivolumab (anti-PD-1) treatment. Receptor source: a person between 40 and 85 years old with oral cavity squamous cell carcinoma. Both conserved end residues are part of each CDR3. Each record gives: J gene, V gene, clone size, D gene, CDR3 DNA, CDR3 protein. D genes are given only for firm matches. Clone size appears in some rows only: once, few, many, or a class for an expanded clone.

J gene: TRBJ2-7; V gene: TRBV9; clone size: NA; D gene: TRBD2; CDR3 DNA: TGTGCCAGCAGCGTAGAAGCGGGGTCCTACGAGCAGTACTTC; CDR3 protein: CASSVEAGSYEQYF
J gene: TRBJ2-5; V gene: TRBV30; clone size: NA; D gene: TRBD1; CDR3 DNA: TGTGCCGGAAGGGACAGGGGGCTGTACCAAGAGACCCAGTACTTC; CDR3 protein: CAGRDRGLYQETQYF
J gene: TRBJ2-6; V gene: TRBV7-2; clone size: NA; D gene: NA; CDR3 DNA: TGTGCCAGCAGCTTAACAGGGATGGCCGGGGCCAACGTCCTGACTTTC; CDR3 protein: CASSLTGMAGANVLTF
J gene: TRBJ2-7; V gene: TRBV10-3; clone size: few; D gene: NA; CDR3 DNA: TGTGCCATCAGTTCTTTCGGGGCAAGATACGAGCAGTACTTC; CDR3 protein: CAISSFGARYEQYF
J gene: TRBJ1-2; V gene: TRBV20-1; clone size: NA; D gene: NA; CDR3 DNA: TGCAGCGGGGAGACTAACTATGGCTGGACCTTC; CDR3 protein: CSGETNYGWTF
J gene: TRBJ1-3; V gene: TRBV6-6; clone size: NA; D gene: NA; CDR3 DNA: TGTGCCAGCAGCCGCGAGTCTGGAAACACCATATATTTT; CDR3 protein: CASSRESGNTIYF
J gene: TRBJ1-5; V gene: TRBV30; clone size: NA; D gene: NA; CDR3 DNA: TGTGCCTGGAGTGGCGGGGGCCAGCAGCCCCAGCATTTT; CDR3 protein: CAWSGGGQQPQHF
J gene: TRBJ1-2; V gene: TRBV7-6; clone size: NA; D gene: NA; CDR3 DNA: TGTGCCAGCAGCTCCCGCCTTTCTAACTATGGCTACACCTTC; CDR3 protein: CASSSRLSNYGYTF
J gene: TRBJ1-1; V gene: TRBV29-1; clone size: NA; D gene: NA; CDR3 DNA: TGCAGCGCAGGACAGTGGAGGACTGAAGCTTTCTTT; CDR3 protein: CSAGQWRTEAFF
J gene: TRBJ2-1; V gene: TRBV7-9; clone size: NA; D gene: NA; CDR3 DNA: TGTGCCAGCAGCATGGGACACACAGCCTCCTACAATGAGCAGTTCTTC; CDR3 protein: CASSMGHTASYNEQFF
J gene: TRBJ1-5; V gene: TRBV15; clone size: once; D gene: NA; CDR3 DNA: TGTGCCACCAGCATAACAAGCAATCAGCCCCAGCATTTT; CDR3 protein: CATSITSNQPQHF
J gene: TRBJ1-4; V gene: TRBV10-2; clone size: NA; D gene: NA; CDR3 DNA: TGCGCCAGCATCGGGGCAAGAGGACCAGGGAGGGGGACTAATGAAAAACTGTTTTTT; CDR3 protein: CASIGARGPGRGTNEKLFF
J gene: TRBJ2-3; V gene: TRBV28; clone size: NA; D gene: NA; CDR3 DNA: TGTGCCAGCAGACCTGGTAGCACAGATACGCAGTATTTT; CDR3 protein: CASRPGSTDTQYF
J gene: TRBJ2-2; V gene: TRBV4-1; clone size: NA; D gene: TRBD2; CDR3 DNA: TGCGCCAGCAGCCAGCCCTCACTGCGGGGGGGCCGGAACACCGGGGAGCTGTTTTTT; CDR3 protein: CASSQPSLRGGRNTGELFF
J gene: TRBJ2-1; V gene: TRBV19; clone size: NA; D gene: NA; CDR3 DNA: TGTGCCAGTAGTATAGAGGGGCGGAGCTCCTACAATGAGCAGTTCTTC; CDR3 protein: CASSIEGRSSYNEQFF
J gene: TRBJ1-4; V gene: TRBV5-1; clone size: NA; D gene: TRBD1; CDR3 DNA: TGCGCCAGCATGGGACAGGCTGCAACTAATGAAAAACTGTTTTTT; CDR3 protein: CASMGQAATNEKLFF
J gene: TRBJ1-5; V gene: TRBV2; clone size: NA; D gene: TRBD1; CDR3 DNA: TGTGCCAGCAGTGAACAGGACAGGGAGTCTCAGCCCCAGCATTTT; CDR3 protein: CASSEQDRESQPQHF
J gene: TRBJ2-3; V gene: TRBV9; clone size: NA; D gene: NA; CDR3 DNA: TGTGCCAGCAGCATGACTAGAACTGCCTCAGATACGCAGTATTTT; CDR3 protein: CASSMTRTASDTQYF
J gene: TRBJ2-1; V gene: TRBV6-5; clone size: NA; D gene: TRBD1; CDR3 DNA: TGTGCCAGCAAACTGAGGACAGGCGGCTACAATGAGCAGTTCTTC; CDR3 protein: CASKLRTGGYNEQFF
J gene: TRBJ1-1; V gene: TRBV6-6; clone size: NA; D gene: NA; CDR3 DNA: TGTGCCAGCAGTCGAACAGGACAGCCGAACACTGAAGCTTTCTTT; CDR3 protein: CASSRTGQPNTEAFF
J gene: TRBJ2-1; V gene: TRBV27; clone size: once; D gene: NA; CDR3 DNA: TGTGCCAGCAGCCCCCGCTCCTACAATGAGCAGTTCTTC; CDR3 protein: CASSPRSYNEQFF
J gene: TRBJ2-1; V gene: TRBV6-1; clone size: few; D gene: TRBD2; CDR3 DNA: TGTGCCAGCAACCTCCCTAGCGGGGCTCAGGGTGAGCAGTTCTTC; CDR3 protein: CASNLPSGAQGEQFF
J gene: TRBJ2-2; V gene: TRBV30; clone size: few; D gene: NA; CDR3 DNA: TGTGCCTGGAGCAAGGGACTTTTCGCGAACACCGGGGAGCTGTTTTTT; CDR3 protein: CAWSKGLFANTGELFF
J gene: TRBJ2-7; V gene: TRBV28; clone size: NA; D gene: NA; CDR3 DNA: TGTGCCAGCAGTACTATGGGCCCATACGAGCAGTACTTC; CDR3 protein: CASSTMGPYEQYF
J gene: TRBJ1-2; V gene: TRBV6-5; clone size: NA; D gene: TRBD1; CDR3 DNA: TGTGCCACGTCAGACAGGGGAGCTAACTATGGCTACACCTTC; CDR3 protein: CATSDRGANYGYTF
J gene: TRBJ1-2; V gene: TRBV7-9; clone size: NA; D gene: NA; CDR3 DNA: TGTGCCAGCAGCTTAGACAGAGGCTACACCTTC; CDR3 protein: CASSLDRGYTF
J gene: TRBJ2-5; V gene: TRBV11-3; clone size: NA; D gene: NA; CDR3 DNA: TGTGCCAGCAGCGAGAATCAAGAGACCCAGTACTTC; CDR3 protein: CASSENQETQYF
J gene: TRBJ2-2; V gene: TRBV6-4; clone size: NA; D gene: NA; CDR3 DNA: TGTGCCAGCAGTCAACGGGGAAGCACCGGGGAGCTGTTTTTT; CDR3 protein: CASSQRGSTGELFF
J gene: TRBJ2-5; V gene: TRBV5-1; clone size: NA; D gene: NA; CDR3 DNA: TGCGCCAGCAGCGGGGAGCTCCAAGAGACCCAGTACTTC; CDR3 protein: CASSGELQETQYF
J gene: TRBJ1-3; V gene: TRBV30; clone size: NA; D gene: NA; CDR3 DNA: TGTGCCTGGAGTGTACCAGGGTCTGGAAACACCATATATTTT; CDR3 protein: CAWSVPGSGNTIYF
J gene: TRBJ1-5; V gene: TRBV7-2; clone size: NA; D gene: NA; CDR3 DNA: TGTGCCAGCAGCCCAGGACCACGGGGGCAGTGGCAGCCCCAGCATTTT; CDR3 protein: CASSPGPRGQWQPQHF
J gene: TRBJ2-4; V gene: TRBV4-1; clone size: few; D gene: TRBD1; CDR3 DNA: TGCGCCAGCAGCCCGGACAGGGGAAACATTCAGTACTTC; CDR3 protein: CASSPDRGNIQYF
J gene: TRBJ1-1; V gene: TRBV30; clone size: NA; D gene: TRBD1; CDR3 DNA: TGTGCCTGGAGTCAGGGGGGATGGGACACTGAAGCTTTCTTT; CDR3 protein: CAWSQGGWDTEAFF
J gene: TRBJ2-7; V gene: TRBV5-1; clone size: NA; D gene: NA; CDR3 DNA: TGCGCCAGCAGCTTATCGTACAGGGCAGGGACGACCTACGAGCAGTACTTC; CDR3 protein: CASSLSYRAGTTYEQYF
J gene: TRBJ2-3; V gene: TRBV7-2; clone size: NA; D gene: NA; CDR3 DNA: TGTGCCAGCAGCTCTAGCGTTTTCGCAGATACGCAGTATTTT; CDR3 protein: CASSSSVFADTQYF